This T cell receptor (beta chain) was captured by sequencing in a study of blood T cell repertoires in COVID-19. Study-wide background: COVID-19 samples collected from the United States, Italy and Spain covered acute and convalescent phases.

Profiled with immunoSEQ multiplex PCR; TCRdb holds only in-frame clones, not every one. The table includes about 34,000 clones, roughly 80% detected once. Germline CDR1 and CDR2: WSHSY and SAAADI. J was trimmed by 7 bases and V by 6 bases; bases with no gene match: 5. The CDR3 is 14 residues long. The sequencing sample was made of peripheral blood. The TCR originated in a human donor in a cohort sampled during active COVID-19. The chain joins TRBV10-2 to TRBJ1-4, with 10 bases matching TRBD1. The CDR3 DNA is TGCGCCAGCAGGGGGACAGGGGCTGGTGAAAAACTGTTTTTT. Protein: CASRGTGAGEKLFF.